The 29 T cell receptor beta chains in this list originate from one sample, sequenced in a study of response to subunit inactivated influenza vaccine. In TCRdb, the RT-PCR reads were re-called with MiXCR into one record per CDR3 protein. The table lists hundreds of thousands of distinct CDR3 sequences, 7.6% of them singletons. This material consisted of PBMCs from blood, taken around 25 months after vaccination. All receptors derive from a man between 45 and 75 years old who received an inactivated influenza vaccine.

This chain links TRBV20-1 with TRBJ2-5; D is undetermined. Germline values: CDR1 DFQATT, CDR2 SNEGSKA (reference sequence). V lost 5 bases and J lost 0, with 4 bases in between. CDR3 length equals 11 residues. The CDR3 here is CSAQYQETQYF. The CDR3 nucleotides read TGCAGTGCTCAGTACCAAGAGACCCAGTACTTC.

The chain recombines TRBV20-1 with TRBJ2-7; 7 nucleotides match TRBD2. Per the germline V gene, CDR1 is DFQATT and CDR2 is SNEGSKA (reference sequence). CDR3 length: 14 amino acids. The V and J ends lost 1 base and 3 bases, in that order; junction bases with no gene match: 6. The chain's CDR3 is CSARGRGSVYEQYF. The CDR3 DNA is TGCAGTGCTAGAGGGCGCGGGAGCGTCTACGAGCAGTACTTC.

Many counts were recorded for this clonotype. J is TRBJ2-4 and V is TRBV20-1; D is possibly TRBD2 (7 bases). The CDR3 sequence is 17 residues long. V shed 6 bases and J shed 1 base, with 22 bases lying between them. Per germline, CDR1 DFQATT and CDR2 SNEGSKA (reference sequence). CDR3 loop: CSARGTLREAAKNIQYF. The CDR3 DNA follows: TGCAGTGCAAGGGGGACTCTCCGGGAGGCGGCCAAAAACATTCAGTACTTC.

The CDR3 region has the DNA TGTGCCAGCAGACAGCGGAACAGGGGTAAAGAGAGTCAGCCCCAGCATTTT. Translating gives CASRQRNRGKESQPQHF. The V call is TRBV6-1, the J call TRBJ1-5; 7 bases match TRBD1. Per the germline V gene, CDR1 is MNHNS and CDR2 is SASEGT. J gave up 6 bases and V 6 bases, and 17 bases lay outside the gene matches. The CDR3 extends over 17 amino acids.

The rearrangement links TRBV27 to TRBJ2-3; TRBD2 might be the D (5 bases). V was pared by 7 bases and J by 4 bases, with 15 bases between. There are 14 residues in the CDR3. Germline values: CDR1 MNHEY, CDR2 SMNVEV (reference sequence). CDR3 nucleotide sequence: TGTGCCAGCATTCCTAGAGGGTATGCAGATACGCAGTATTTT. It translates to CASIPRGYADTQYF.

The rearrangement joins TRBV6-5 to TRBJ2-3, with 9 bases lining up with TRBD2. The germline V gene encodes CDR1 MNHEY and CDR2 SVGAGI. CDR3 length: 16 residues. V shed 4 bases, J shed 2 bases, and the junction held 7 bases outside the gene matches. As DNA, the CDR3 is TGTGCCAGCAGTTTAATTAGCGGGAGCACCACAGATACGCAGTATTTT. Residues: CASSLISGSTTDTQYF.

In this sample, this clonotype turned up a few times. The gene calls are TRBV28 and TRBJ1-1; tentative D call: TRBD1 (6 bases). The length of the CDR3 is 15 residues. CDR1 is MDHEN and CDR2 is SYDVKM in the germline V gene. Trimming removed 7 bases at V and 8 bases at J, with 23 bases between. CDR3 in DNA: TGTGCCAGCAAGCTTTCGACAGGACCATCAGGCGAAGCTTTCTTT. It codes for CASKLSTGPSGEAFF.

This clonotype turned up a few times. The chain is built from TRBV20-1 and TRBJ1-1; a possible D gene is TRBD1 (6 bases). Looked up from germline, CDR1 is DFQATT and CDR2 is SNEGSKA (reference sequence). The CDR3 has 14 residues. V lost 1 base and J 4 bases, leaving 13 bases between the germline ends. The CDR3 protein is CSARGPGEVTEAFF. The CDR3 DNA reads as TGCAGTGCTAGAGGACCAGGGGAGGTCACTGAAGCTTTCTTT.

Many counts were recorded for this clonotype. V and J are TRBV12-3 or TRBV12-4 and TRBJ2-5; TRBD1 aligns across 7 bases. The CDR3 contains 15 residues. The V gene end was trimmed by 6 bases and the J gene end by 2 bases; junction bases not matched to a gene: 9. The CDR3: CASSLGDSLQETQYF. DNA for the CDR3: TGTGCCAGCAGCCTTGGGGACAGCTTGCAAGAGACCCAGTACTTC.

This clonotype was counted only a few times. This chain connects TRBV2 to TRBJ2-3; D is ambiguous. V was shortened by 4 bases and J by 4 bases, with 9 bases between the two germline ends. This CDR3 has 13 residues. Germline V lookup: CDR1 SNHLY, CDR2 FYNNEI. The CDR3 is CASSGAGPDTQYF. The CDR3 coding sequence is TGTGCCAGCAGTGGGGCTGGTCCAGATACGCAGTATTTT.

This clonotype came up a few times. The gene calls are TRBV6-5 and TRBJ2-2, with D possibly being TRBD1 (6 bases). The germline V and J ends were trimmed by 4 bases and 3 bases, with 18 bases remaining between them. Per germline, CDR1 MNHEY and CDR2 SVGAGI. This CDR3 is 17 amino acids long. In DNA form, the CDR3 reads TGTGCCAGCAGTTCCTCGCAGGGGCGCCGTGACACCGGGGAGCTGTTTTTT. Its translation: CASSSSQGRRDTGELFF.

This clonotype was seen many times. This chain links TRBV5-1 with TRBJ2-5; D unresolved. This CDR3 is 15 amino acids long. CDR1 is SGHRS, CDR2 YFSETQ, per germline. With 0 bases removed from V and 5 bases from J, the gap between germline ends came to 14 bases. In DNA form, the CDR3 reads TGCGCCAGCAGCTTGGATCCGGCGGTGGGGGAGACCCAGTACTTC. This gives the protein CASSLDPAVGETQYF.

Of note for this clonotype: A clone one base away is much larger, so this may be a read error. The CDR3 DNA reads as TGTGCCCGCAGCCAAAGTTCGATGGCCGGGGAGCTGTTTTTT. Translated, it gives CARSQSSMAGELFF. The chain employs TRBV4-2 and TRBJ2-2; D not certain. The CDR3 runs to 14 residues. Germline V gene lookup returns CDR1 LGHNA and CDR2 YNFKEQ.

The chain couples TRBV6-1 to TRBJ2-7; D is perhaps TRBD1 (6 bases). Per the germline V gene, CDR1 is MNHNS and CDR2 is SASEGT. This CDR3 region has 12 residues. V shed 8 bases and J shed 0 bases, with 8 bases lying between them. The CDR3 region is CASLDSSYEQYF. The CDR3 DNA sequence: TGTGCCAGCTTGGACAGCTCCTACGAGCAGTACTTC.

This clonotype has a handful of counts. The chain employs TRBV28 and TRBJ2-7; TRBD1 matches 7 bases. This CDR3 contains 14 residues. Trimming removed 6 bases from V and 4 bases from J; junction bases left unmatched: 9. CDR1 is MDHEN and CDR2 is SYDVKM in the germline V gene. The CDR3 bases are TGTGCCAGCAGCCCAACCGACAGGGAATACGAGCAGTACTTC. This encodes CASSPTDREYEQYF.

This clonotype was counted only a few times. This chain joins TRBV6-1 and TRBJ1-2, with TRBD1 as a possible D gene (5 bases). Trimming left V 0 bases short and J 5 bases short, with 19 bases between. Germline V gene sequence: CDR1 MNHNS, CDR2 SASEGT. This CDR3 comprises 17 residues. As DNA, the CDR3 is TGTGCCAGCAGTGAAGCATTTAGGCCGGGACGGGGGTATGGCTACACCTTC. Translated: CASSEAFRPGRGYGYTF.

This clonotype was seen once. This clone may be a read error of a much larger clone one base away. This chain uses TRBV12-3 or TRBV12-4 with TRBJ2-7; D not resolved. V lost 7 bases to trimming and J lost 6 bases, with 1 base between them. The CDR3 runs to 8 residues. CDR3 loop: CASIEQYF. CDR3 coding DNA: TGTGCCAGCATCGAGCAGTACTTC.

This clonotype was seen many times. The CDR3 DNA follows: TGTGCCACCAGTGATCTCCCCAACAGGGGACCATCCTACAATGAGCAGTTCTTC. Translation gives CATSDLPNRGPSYNEQFF. The rearrangement joins TRBV24-1 to TRBJ2-1, with 7 bases that match TRBD1. V lost 3 bases, J lost 1 base, and 11 bases stayed unmatched. CDR1 and CDR2 from the germline V gene are KGHDR and SFDVKD. This CDR3 comprises 18 residues.

CDR3 amino acids: CAWSVTGTGDGYTF. CDR3 in DNA: TGTGCCTGGAGTGTGACCGGGACAGGGGATGGCTACACCTTC. The chain couples TRBV30 to TRBJ1-2; 10 bases line up with TRBD1. There are 14 residues in the CDR3. Losses at the gene ends were 0 bases for V and 6 bases for J; bases not matched to a gene: 4. The germline CDR1 and CDR2 sequences are GTSNPN and SVGIG (reference sequence).

The chain carries TRBV24-1 and TRBJ1-4; tentative D call: TRBD1 (5 bases). The CDR3 covers 15 residues. V dropped 4 bases and J dropped 6 bases, with 14 bases sitting between them. The germline V gene has CDR1 KGHDR and CDR2 SFDVKD. This CDR3 is CATSETGAGYEKLFF. CDR3 DNA sequence: TGTGCCACCAGTGAAACCGGGGCAGGGTATGAAAAACTGTTTTTT.

This rearrangement joins TRBV29-1 to TRBJ2-1, with 13 bases identical to TRBD2. With 0 bases clipped from V and 7 bases from J, the junction kept 3 bases outside the gene matches. Germline CDR1 and CDR2: SQVTM and ANQGSEA. This CDR3 is built from 15 residues. CDR3 amino acids: CSVEDWGLAGNEQFF. CDR3 nucleotide sequence: TGCAGCGTTGAAGATTGGGGACTAGCGGGGAATGAGCAGTTCTTC.

This clonotype was counted many times. The genes are TRBV7-8 and TRBJ2-3; D might be TRBD2 (5 bases). V lost 4 bases and J 0 bases, leaving 14 bases between the germline ends. There are 16 residues in the CDR3. CDR1 and CDR2 (germline): SGHVS, FQNEAQ. The CDR3 loop is CASSSRERASTDTQYF. As DNA, the CDR3 is TGTGCCAGCAGCTCCAGAGAGAGGGCTAGCACAGATACGCAGTATTTT.

This clonotype was counted a few times. The chain combines TRBV12-3 or TRBV12-4 with TRBJ2-7; the D gene could be TRBD1 or TRBD2 (5 bases each). V gave up 2 bases and J gave up 3 bases, with 11 bases separating them. The CDR3 extends over 14 amino acids. The CDR3 sequence is CASSLRGRIYEQYF. In DNA form, the CDR3 reads TGTGCCAGCAGTTTAAGGGGACGGATCTACGAGCAGTACTTC.

The chain combines TRBV9 with TRBJ2-1; D remains ambiguous. The length of the CDR3 is 16 residues. V lost 0 bases and J 7 bases, leaving 17 bases between the germline ends. CDR1 and CDR2 (germline): SGDLS, YYNGEE. CDR3 loop: CASSVVGVDLRNEQFF. For the CDR3, the DNA is TGTGCCAGCAGCGTAGTTGGGGTAGATCTAAGGAATGAGCAGTTCTTC.

The genes are TRBV5-1 and TRBJ1-1; the D is unclear. CDR3 size: 14 residues. V shed 3 bases and J shed 0 bases, with 9 bases lying between them. The germline V gene encodes CDR1 SGHRS and CDR2 YFSETQ. CDR3 DNA: TGCGCCAGCAGCTCCTGGACGGTGAACACTGAAGCTTTCTTT. Translation gives CASSSWTVNTEAFF.

This clonotype was counted a few times. This chain links TRBV20-1 with TRBJ2-2; possible D gene TRBD1, 6 bases. V shed 0 bases and J shed 7 bases, with 18 bases lying between them. The CDR3 is 16 residues long. The germline CDR1 and CDR2 sequences are DFQATT and SNEGSKA (reference sequence). CDR3 sequence: CSARDSRGVPGGELFF. CDR3 sequence (DNA): TGCAGTGCTAGAGATAGCAGGGGAGTGCCCGGCGGGGAGCTGTTTTTT.

This clonotype was seen more than once but under ten times. The rearrangement joins TRBV4-1 to TRBJ1-2; D is possibly TRBD1 (6 bases). The germline CDR1 and CDR2 sequences are MGHRA and YSYEKL. The germline V and J ends were trimmed by 1 base and 8 bases, with 17 bases remaining between them. This CDR3 comprises 15 residues. Here the CDR3 reads CASSQVYRDSRGYTF. CDR3 DNA: TGCGCCAGCAGCCAAGTGTACAGGGATTCTCGGGGCTACACCTTC.

The chain links TRBV7-9 to TRBJ1-4, with D possibly being TRBD1 (6 bases). The CDR3 totals 14 residues. The ends were cut back, 5 bases at V and 7 bases at J, with 14 bases in the middle. Per the germline V gene, CDR1 is SEHNR and CDR2 is FQNEAQ (reference sequence). The CDR3 loop is CASSPGASGEKLFF. The CDR3 bases are TGTGCCAGCAGCCCGGGGGCGAGCGGTGAAAAACTGTTTTTT.

The gene calls are TRBV27 and TRBJ2-7, with D tentatively TRBD1 (7 bases). CDR1 is MNHEY and CDR2 is SMNVEV in the germline V gene (reference sequence). V dropped 1 base and J dropped 8 bases, with 15 bases sitting between them. The CDR3 consists of 14 residues. CDR3 amino acids: CASSLFRQGGKQYF. As DNA, the CDR3 is TGTGCCAGCAGTTTATTTAGGCAGGGGGGAAAGCAGTACTTC.